This TCR beta chain derives from a study of OX40 agonist ivuxolimab in advanced cancers. Overall study: A male proportion of over 70% was recorded, with mean age approximately 56 years and range roughly 20 to 90.

Profiling relied on immunoSEQ multiplex PCR, and the TCRdb table lists in-frame clones only, not all of them. The repertoire has tens of thousands of clones, around 89% of them found once; the top ten carry under 0.65%. V was pared by 8 bases and J by 3 bases, with 14 bases between. The germline CDR1 and CDR2 sequences are MNHNY and SVGAGI (reference sequence). The CDR3 spans 14 residues. This rearrangement joins TRBV6-6 to TRBJ2-1; D possibly corresponds to TRBD2 (7 bases). The source was CD4+ or CD8+ T cells sorted from blood, collected in a trial of the OX40 agonist ivuxolimab. This sequence originates from an adult with an advanced solid tumor such as melanoma, head and neck, liver or kidney cancer. The chain's CDR3 is CASELGGVYNEQFF. As DNA, the CDR3 is TGTGCCAGCGAGTTAGGGGGGGTCTACAATGAGCAGTTCTTC.